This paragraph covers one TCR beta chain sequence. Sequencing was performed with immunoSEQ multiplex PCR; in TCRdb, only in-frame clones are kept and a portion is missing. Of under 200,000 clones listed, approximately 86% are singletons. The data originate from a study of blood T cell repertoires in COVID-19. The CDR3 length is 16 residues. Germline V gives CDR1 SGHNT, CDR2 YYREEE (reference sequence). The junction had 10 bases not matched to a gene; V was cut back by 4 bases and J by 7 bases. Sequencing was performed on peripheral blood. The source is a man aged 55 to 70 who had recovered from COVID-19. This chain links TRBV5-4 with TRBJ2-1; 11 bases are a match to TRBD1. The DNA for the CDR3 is TGTGCCAGCAGCCCAGGGCTGGGGACAGGGGGTAATGAGCAGTTCTTC. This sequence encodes CASSPGLGTGGNEQFF. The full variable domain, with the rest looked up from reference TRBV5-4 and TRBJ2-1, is ETGVTQSPTHLIKTRGQQVTLRCSSQSGHNTVSWYQQALGQGPQFIFQYYREEENGRGNFPPRFSGLQFPNYSSELNVNALELDDSALYLCASSPGLGTGGNEQFFGPGTRLTVL.